This passage covers 16 T cell receptor beta chains from one sample sequenced in a study of cytomegalovirus exposure and HLA in healthy donors. PCR employed 60 Vbeta and 13 Jbeta primers. TCRdb's table, derived via immunoSEQ multiplex PCR, lists solely in-frame clones and lacks some. Here the sample spans around 92,000 clones, 60% to 85% being singletons. The sequenced material came from PBMCs. The receptors were gathered from a man between 60 and 75 years old in good health and CMV-seropositive.

The genes are TRBV4-1 and TRBJ1-2; no clear D. Trimming left V 0 bases short and J 8 bases short, with 19 bases between. Germline V lookup: CDR1 MGHRA, CDR2 YSYEKL. The CDR3 loop spans 16 amino acids. The CDR3 loop reads CASSQEGGVRMRGYTF. The CDR3 DNA follows: TGCGCCAGCAGCCAAGAGGGCGGGGTACGGATGAGGGGCTACACCTTC.

This clone has a handful of counts. The gene calls are TRBV27 and TRBJ1-5; 8 bases are a match to TRBD1. CDR3 length equals 14 residues. V lost 6 bases and J lost 6; bases outside the gene matches: 7. Germline CDR1 is MNHEY and CDR2 is SMNVEV (reference sequence). CDR3 coding DNA: TGTGCCAGCAGGGGGACAGGAACGGTTCAGCCCCAGCATTTT. Translating gives CASRGTGTVQPQHF.

This chain uses TRBV7-9 with TRBJ2-3; the D is unclear. Deletions cut 11 bases from V and 6 bases from J, with 9 bases between. This CDR3 spans 10 amino acids. Germline CDR1 is SEHNR and CDR2 is FQNEAQ (reference sequence). This chain's CDR3 is CASAGDTQYF. The CDR3, as DNA: TGTGCCTCTGCCGGGGATACGCAGTATTTT.

This chain joins TRBV18 and TRBJ2-5, with 8 nucleotides matching TRBD1. The CDR3 length is 14 residues. With V trimmed by 4 bases and J by 4 bases, 5 bases remained unmatched. Germline CDR1 KGHSH, CDR2 LQKENI. CDR3 region: CASSRKQGGETQYF. DNA for the CDR3: TGTGCCAGCTCACGGAAACAGGGGGGAGAGACCCAGTACTTC.

Of note for this clone: An end of the junction does not agree with germline; a read error may underlie this. V usage is TRBV5-6 and J usage is TRBJ2-2; 7 bases agree with TRBD1. The CDR3 loop spans 17 amino acids. Germline assignment: CDR1 SGHDT and CDR2 YYEEEE. The CDR3 region is CASSFVLGQKNTGELLF. The CDR3 DNA reads as TGTGCCAGCAGCTTTGTTTTGGGACAGAAGAACACCGGGGAGCTGCTTTTT.

The V call is TRBV6-5, the J call TRBJ1-5; no clear D gene. V lost 6 bases and J 2 bases, leaving 11 bases between the germline ends. From germline, CDR1 is MNHEY and CDR2 SVGAGI. The CDR3 spans 14 residues. The CDR3 region has the DNA TGTGCCAGCAGCCGAGGCGTCGGCAATCAGCCCCAGCATTTT. Translating it yields CASSRGVGNQPQHF.

The chain uses TRBV5-4 and TRBJ1-1; D is uncertain. Germline CDR1 is SGHNT and CDR2 is YYREEE (reference sequence). V was cut by 5 bases and J by 6 bases, with 14 bases left in between. There are 13 residues in the CDR3. CDR3 DNA sequence: TGTGCCAGCAGTCTTCCCCCTTCCCCTGAAGCTTTCTTT. This sequence encodes CASSLPPSPEAFF.

The chain links TRBV7-2 to TRBJ1-2; D is perhaps TRBD1 (6 bases). The CDR3 is 19 residues long. Trimming cost V 5 bases and J 7 bases, with 32 bases left between them. Germline V gene lookup returns CDR1 SGHTA and CDR2 FQGNSA. CDR3 in amino acids: CASSLLIGYRVNILGGYTF. As DNA, the CDR3 is TGTGCCAGCAGCCTATTGATTGGGTACAGGGTCAATATTTTAGGTGGCTACACCTTC.

The chain carries TRBV15 and TRBJ2-5; no reliable D call. The J call is uncertain, as TRBJ2-7 better fits the DNA end. CDR3 size: 16 residues. In germline, CDR1 is LNHNV, CDR2 YYDKDF (reference sequence). This CDR3 is CATSRGIARAAYEQYF. The CDR3, as DNA: TGTGCCACCAGCAGAGGGATAGCAAGAGCTGCCTACGAGCAGTACTTC.

This clone was seen a handful of times. The J gene is TRBJ2-1, the V gene TRBV2, with 8 nucleotides matching TRBD1. The CDR3 extends over 13 amino acids. In germline, CDR1 is SNHLY, CDR2 FYNNEI. With 9 bases clipped from V and 5 bases from J, the junction kept 6 bases outside the gene matches. DNA for the CDR3: TGTGCCAGTTACCCGGACAGGGACAATGAGCAGTTCTTC. Its protein is CASYPDRDNEQFF.

The chain joins TRBV18 to TRBJ1-2; no clear D. Trimming pared 5 bases from V and 12 bases from J, leaving 19 bases between. The CDR3 sequence is 13 residues long. Per the germline V gene, CDR1 is KGHSH and CDR2 is LQKENI. The DNA for the CDR3 is TGTGCCAGCTCATCCTTGGCAACGGGTGAGCACACCTTC. Its protein is CASSSLATGEHTF.

The chain uses TRBV16 and TRBJ2-7; the D gene is possibly TRBD1 (6 bases). The germline V and J ends were trimmed by 4 bases and 3 bases, with 10 bases remaining between them. The CDR3 is made up of 13 amino acids. CDR1 is KGHSY and CDR2 is FQNENV in the germline V gene. The CDR3 is CASSPGQLYEQYF. CDR3 sequence (DNA): TGTGCCAGCAGCCCCGGACAGCTCTACGAGCAGTACTTC.

V is TRBV28 and J is TRBJ2-2; tentatively, D is TRBD2 (6 bases). Germline CDR1 and CDR2: MDHEN and SYDVKM. CDR3 length equals 16 residues. Trimming shortened V by 6 bases and J by 2 bases, and 16 bases separated the two germline ends. For the CDR3, the DNA is TGTGCCAGCAGCACCACTCCGGGACTTAACACCGGGGAGCTGTTTTTT. Its protein is CASSTTPGLNTGELFF.

This clone turned up a few times. The chain combines TRBV5-4 with TRBJ2-1; 7 bases are shared with TRBD1. CDR1 is SGHNT, CDR2 YYREEE, per germline (reference sequence). V shed 5 bases and J 5 bases; nucleotides not matched to a gene: 4. The CDR3 has 13 amino acids. The CDR3 sequence is CASRRDSHNEQFF. The CDR3 region has the DNA TGTGCCAGCAGACGGGACAGCCACAATGAGCAGTTCTTC.

V is TRBV7-3 and J is TRBJ2-5; D might be TRBD1 (7 bases). Germline V gives CDR1 SGHTA, CDR2 FQGTGA. The CDR3 is made up of 14 amino acids. Trimming left V 5 bases short and J 1 base short, with 11 bases between. The CDR3 DNA sequence: TGTGCCAGCAGCCTTCAGGGGGGCCAAGAGACCCAGTACTTC. Encoded protein: CASSLQGGQETQYF. The full variable domain, rest sourced from reference TRBV7-3 and TRBJ2-5, is GAGVSQTPSNKVTEKGKYVELRCDPISGHTALYWYRQSLGQGPEFLIYFQGTGAADDSGLPNDRFFAVRPEGSVSTLKIQRTERGDSAVYLCASSLQGGQETQYFGPGTRLLVL.

This chain links TRBV4-1 with TRBJ1-5; possibly TRBD1 for D (5 bases). Per germline, CDR1 MGHRA and CDR2 YSYEKL. V was shortened by 0 bases and J by 3 bases, with 15 bases between the two germline ends. The CDR3 consists of 17 residues. CDR3 sequence: CASSQDSPTGYNQPQHF. DNA for the CDR3: TGCGCCAGCAGCCAAGATAGCCCAACAGGTTACAATCAGCCCCAGCATTTT.